This paragraph covers one TCR beta chain sequence. There is no known antigen for this receptor. There are no base qualities to consult, and no much larger clone falls within one base. Amplification of TCR beta CDR3 regions was carried out from RNA transcripts. A first-round RT-PCR of the TCR CDR3 used the HTBI primer set with the Qiagen OneStep RT-PCR kit. The libraries were constructed in a second round of multiplex PCR and then size-selected and purified. The libraries were sequenced on an Illumina HiSeq2000 using paired-end 100 bp reads. The original pipeline was this. SOAPnuke was used to process the raw data, with reads discarded if the reads contained adapters or uncalled bases, had a mean Phred below 15, or lacked an exact constant-primer or identifier match. High-quality paired reads were merged with COPE v1.2.5, and unique nucleotide sequences were defined as clonotypes. MiTCR v1.1 was used to align the clonotypes against IMGT TRBV, TRBD and TRBJ reference segments. The analysis included only V-J combinations with a frequency above 0.0001, which together covered 99% to 99.2% of the repertoires. The TCS score was defined as F50 (clonal expansion) divided by E x V (chaos), with BLOSUM62-based TCRdist calculated between CDR3 peptides within each V-J. Welch's t-statistics and random forest reduced fewer than 600 V-J features to fewer than 15, which were used in a naive Bayes classifier (R e1071). Using fastp trimming at Q25 and MiXCR clonotype assembly, TCRdb reanalyzed the public sequencing data and kept in-frame beta chains. Here each entry gathers all rows of one CDR3 protein and keeps the most common genes and DNA. Here the V and J calls rest on TCRdb's processing, not on the authors' analysis. The sample profile shows 550,000 to 650,000 distinct CDR3 sequences; 11% to 15% of them were found once. The ten largest clones add up to 4.5% to 6% of the sample.

This sample is drawn from a study of T cells in Graves' hyperthyroidism and ophthalmopathy (dated by TCRdb to between 2018 and 2021). A note on the overall study: Peripheral blood was collected at initial diagnosis, before any treatment. After sampling, hyperthyroidism patients received methimazole starting at 30 mg daily, and ophthalmopathy patients received high-dose intravenous methylprednisolone. For training and testing, the approximately 97 patients in the discovery cohort were randomly divided in a 7:3 ratio. TCR V-J signatures able to tell the groups apart were searched for in a discovery cohort of approximately 95 patients, of whom 40 to 45 had Graves' ophthalmopathy and 57 had stable Graves' hyperthyroidism. TCR Vbeta CDR3 sequencing of roughly 140 peripheral blood samples (roughly 41 ophthalmopathy, under 80 hyperthyroidism and approximately 17 progressor patients) is reported in the paper. An independent validation cohort of 18 to 20 hyperthyroidism patients and some 15 patients who later progressed to ophthalmopathy tested prospective prediction of ophthalmopathy. Thyroid tissue and blood T-cell repertoires from several Graves' hyperthyroidism patients were also compared in the study. General conclusions and limits of the study: Ophthalmopathy was separated from stable hyperthyroidism by a 13 V-J signature model, with about 88% sensitivity and 81% to 82% specificity obtained in cross-validation and 80%/75% obtained in testing. Most expanded thyroid clonotypes (frequency above 0.001) were also detected in blood, suggesting blood repertoires may reflect thyroid immune responses. Sample size was not statistically predetermined, and blinding of investigators to group allocation was not performed. During validation, the model predicted progression to ophthalmopathy a median of around 7 months ahead of onset, with almost 71% sensitivity and around 72% specificity.

Sequences GTSNPN (CDR1) and SVGIG (CDR2) are obtained from the germline V gene (reference sequence). From the cysteine up to the phenylalanine, the CDR3 has a length of 14 residues. Kept here is only the CDR3 DNA, which spans 42 bases and is read in frame from base 1. Trimming removed 0 bases from V and 6 bases from J, leaving 11 bases between the germline ends. The hyperthyroidism patients were between 18 and 65 years old and newly diagnosed, with a disease duration of less than 2 months. Exclusion was applied to patients with uncontrolled infections, other autoimmune diseases, pregnancy or lactation. Clinical symptoms, serum thyroxine and TRAb, thyroid ultrasound, and orbital computed tomography formed the basis for the diagnoses. Blood from progressor patients was collected at the time of first diagnosis with hyperthyroidism, before any ophthalmopathy symptoms had appeared. PBMCs were separated from 7.5 to 10 ml of fresh peripheral blood using Ficoll-Paque density gradient centrifugation. Patients classed as progressors first received a Graves' hyperthyroidism diagnosis and then went on to develop ophthalmopathy during follow-up. Total RNA was extracted with Trizol reagent, and quality was checked on an Agilent 2100 Bioanalyzer.

The sequence joins TRBV30 to TRBJ1-4; the D gene lacks a confident call. This TCR came from a woman in her twenties or thirties with Graves' hyperthyroidism that later progressed to Graves' ophthalmopathy. The specimen sequenced was blood. Here is the DNA: TGTGCCTGGAGTGTACCTCCTCTGGATGAAAAACTGTTTTTT. The translation is CAWSVPPLDEKLFF. The full variable domain, with segments outside the CDR3 supplied by the reference TRBV30 and TRBJ1-4 proteins, appears as SQTIHQWPATLVQPVGSPLSLECTVEGTSNPNLYWYRQAAGRGLQLLFYSVGIGQISSEVPQNLSASRPQDRQFILSSKKLLLSDSGFYLCAWSVPPLDEKLFFGSGTQLSVL.